This T cell receptor (beta chain) appears in the sequencing data of a study of cytomegalovirus exposure and HLA in healthy donors. With respect to this clone: The antigen is not known.

The study ran its PCR with 60 Vbeta and 13 Jbeta primers. Clones were sequenced by immunoSEQ multiplex PCR, and TCRdb holds only the in-frame ones, with some missing. The sample gives around 150,000 clones, roughly 85% of which show up once; under 0.8% is in the top ten. General study findings and limits: In a later analysis, the majority of CMV-associated beta chains seemingly showed HLA restriction. About 87% or about 30% of the time was how often most TCR beta V segments were productive, according to an earlier analysis.

The V end lost 5 bases, the J end lost 0 bases, and 16 bases lay between the germline ends. The CDR3 extends over 16 amino acids. The germline V gene has CDR1 SGHVS and CDR2 FQNEAQ. The sample taken for sequencing was PBMCs. The genes are TRBV7-8 and TRBJ1-1, with D perhaps matching TRBD1 (5 bases). This clonotype was sampled from a male donor in good health and CMV-seronegative. CDR3 loop: CASSPGRDFMNTEAFF. The DNA for the CDR3 is TGTGCCAGCAGCCCGGGACGGGACTTTATGAACACTGAAGCTTTCTTT.